A single sample is the source of the 11 T cell receptor beta chains below, sequenced in a study of cytomegalovirus exposure and HLA in healthy donors. The PCR was carried out with 60 Vbeta primers and 13 Jbeta primers. Libraries were prepared by immunoSEQ multiplex PCR; TCRdb keeps only in-frame clonotypes and omits some of them. The table lists 60,000 to 95,000 clones, 84% of them singletons, with approximately 17% in the top ten. The sequenced sample was PBMCs. Every receptor here comes from a man between 65 and 85 years old in good health and CMV-seropositive.

This chain uses TRBV19 with TRBJ2-3, with 12 bases that match TRBD2. With V trimmed by 5 bases and J by 3 bases, 6 bases remained unmatched. The germline V gene encodes CDR1 LNHDA and CDR2 SQIVND (reference sequence). The CDR3 contains 16 residues. The CDR3 DNA is TGTGCCAGTAGTCCCCTAGCGGGAGGGCCGACAGATACGCAGTATTTT. Translated: CASSPLAGGPTDTQYF.

The chain employs TRBV28 and TRBJ1-2, with 9 bases identical to TRBD1. Trimming at V came to 3 bases and at J to 7 bases, leaving 9 bases not matched to a gene. CDR3 length equals 15 residues. The germline gives CDR1 MDHEN, CDR2 SYDVKM. The CDR3: CASSFTGTGRFGYTF. The CDR3 DNA follows: TGTGCCAGCAGTTTTACCGGGACAGGGCGGTTTGGCTACACCTTC.

The chain uses TRBV15 and TRBJ2-6; 9 bases match TRBD1. The CDR3 covers 16 residues. Losses at the gene ends were 7 bases for V and 0 bases for J; bases not matched to a gene: 4. Looked up from germline, CDR1 is LNHNV and CDR2 is YYDKDF (reference sequence). In DNA, the CDR3 is TGTGCCACCAAACAGGGGGCTCTCTCTGGGGCCAACGTCCTGACTTTC. This translates into CATKQGALSGANVLTF.

V usage is TRBV7-9 and J usage is TRBJ2-2; D perhaps matches TRBD2 (5 bases). CDR3 length equals 15 residues. From germline, CDR1 is SEHNR and CDR2 FQNEAQ (reference sequence). Trimming took 6 bases from V and 7 from J, leaving 18 bases between them. CDR3 sequence reads: CASSPAGELGGELFF. For the CDR3, the DNA is TGTGCCAGCAGTCCTGCCGGGGAGCTTGGCGGGGAGCTGTTTTTT. Full variable domain (rest looked up from reference TRBV7-9 and TRBJ2-2): DTGVSQNPRHKITKRGQNVTFRCDPISEHNRLYWYRQTLGQGPEFLTYFQNEAQLEKSRLLSDRFSAERPKGSFSTLEIQRTEQGDSAMYLCASSPAGELGGELFFGEGSRLTVL.

This chain connects TRBV5-1 to TRBJ1-1; D uncertain. V gave up 4 bases and J gave up 1 base, with 11 bases separating them. In germline, CDR1 is SGHRS, CDR2 YFSETQ. The CDR3 has 14 amino acids. The CDR3 spells CASSPGGGNTEAFF. CDR3 bases: TGCGCCAGCAGCCCGGGTGGAGGGAACACTGAAGCTTTCTTT.

V and J are TRBV7-9 and TRBJ1-6; TRBD1 matches at 8 bases. Losses at the gene ends were 6 bases for V and 0 bases for J; bases not matched to a gene: 1. The CDR3 spans 15 residues. Germline CDR1 and CDR2: SEHNR and FQNEAQ (reference sequence). The CDR3 spells CASSQGASYNSPLHF. Written as DNA, the CDR3 is TGTGCCAGCAGTCAGGGGGCCTCCTATAATTCACCCCTCCACTTT. The complete variable domain, with remaining parts taken from reference TRBV7-9 and TRBJ1-6, reads DTGVSQNPRHKITKRGQNVTFRCDPISEHNRLYWYRQTLGQGPEFLTYFQNEAQLEKSRLLSDRFSAERPKGSFSTLEIQRTEQGDSAMYLCASSQGASYNSPLHFGNGTRLTVT.

The chain couples TRBV11-2 to TRBJ2-5; tentative D call: TRBD1 (7 bases). Germline lookup yields CDR1 SGHAT and CDR2 FQNNGV. V lost 1 base and J 4 bases, leaving 10 bases between the germline ends. The CDR3 length is 14 residues. The CDR3 here is CASSLGQGGETQYF. The CDR3 nucleotides are TGTGCCAGCAGCTTAGGACAGGGAGGAGAGACCCAGTACTTC.

This clone was counted once. The V and J genes are TRBV9 and TRBJ2-6; no reliable D call. CDR1 and CDR2 (germline): SGDLS, YYNGEE. V lost 3 bases and J 4 bases, leaving 8 bases between the germline ends. This CDR3 is 14 amino acids long. The CDR3 DNA sequence: TGTGCCAGCAGCGCTATGTCCGGGGCCAACGTCCTGACTTTC. The encoded protein is CASSAMSGANVLTF.

The J gene is TRBJ2-5, the V gene TRBV11-3, with no clear D. V shed 0 bases and J shed 1 base, with 3 bases lying between them. CDR3 size: 13 residues. The germline V gene encodes CDR1 SGHNT and CDR2 YENEEA. CDR3 protein: CASSLDSQETQYF. The CDR3 region has the DNA TGTGCCAGCAGCTTAGACAGCCAAGAGACCCAGTACTTC.

The CDR3, as DNA: TGCGCCAGCAGCCCAGGGACAGGGGACAACTATGGCTACACCTTC. Amino acids: CASSPGTGDNYGYTF. The rearrangement uses TRBV5-1 and TRBJ1-2; 10 positions agree with TRBD1. This CDR3 is built from 15 residues. Losses at the gene ends were 4 bases for V and 2 bases for J; bases not matched to a gene: 5. Per the germline V gene, CDR1 is SGHRS and CDR2 is YFSETQ.

The chain couples TRBV6-5 to TRBJ1-4, with TRBD1 matching 8 bases. In germline, CDR1 is MNHEY, CDR2 SVGAGI. Trimming took 0 bases from V and 5 from J; bases not matched to a gene: 2. CDR3 length: 15 amino acids. CDR3 in DNA: TGTGCCAGCAGTTACTCGACAGGGGAGAATGAAAAACTGTTTTTT. Its translation is CASSYSTGENEKLFF.